This section outlines one T cell receptor (beta chain) sequence together with its context. Its antigen remains unidentified. Trimming pared 9 bases from V and 12 bases from J, leaving 21 bases between. The germline gives CDR1 WNHNN, CDR2 SYGVQD (reference sequence). The CDR3 covers 14 residues. This record comes from a study of T cell responses to AZD1222 COVID-19 vaccine. Whole-study findings and limits: Mostly white British, mostly female donors; authors suggested clonal diversity may be underestimated. Close to half of all spike-specific TCRs reportedly target regions of the variants that are unmutated.

This table comes from immunoSEQ multiplex PCR, and its TCRdb copy is limited to in-frame clones, with some not included. Of roughly 180,000 clones listed, about 87% were seen once; the top ten hold 2.5% to 3%. This sequence originates from an adult in good health. The source was peripheral blood, collected on day 0 of MenACWY control vaccination. The chain combines TRBV10-1 with TRBJ1-6, with a possible D match to TRBD1 (5 bases). The CDR3 nucleotides are TGCGCCAGGAACAGGTCCGGAGAGGGCGTACCCCTCCACTTT. Protein product: CARNRSGEGVPLHF.